This is a list of T cell receptor beta chains from one sample in a study of early T cells in non-severe SARS-CoV-2 infection. One entry per CDR3 protein, called by TCRdb with MiXCR from the 5' RACE reads. The sample holds tens of thousands of distinct CDR3 sequences; 5% to 6% are singletons and the top ten take around 15%. The input for sequencing was whole blood, taken at baseline. These receptors came from an adult who was a healthcare worker with PCR-confirmed SARS-CoV-2 infection or an uninfected control (not recorded which). Each CDR3 is given with its conserved first and last residue.

V gene	J gene	CDR3 protein
TRBV6-2/TRBV6-3	TRBJ2-7	CASSRGDSHYEQYF
TRBV27	TRBJ2-7	CASSETEGYEQYF
TRBV30	TRBJ1-3	CAWSLDAGNTIYF
TRBV5-1	TRBJ2-7	CASSLQGYEQYF
TRBV5-1	TRBJ1-1	CASSKGTAGRGTEAFF
TRBV7-9	TRBJ1-3	CASSLAVFGNTIYF
TRBV5-4	TRBJ2-3	CASSPGGAGDTQYF
TRBV18	TRBJ1-2	CASEIYRDSYGYTF
TRBV21-1	TRBJ2-3	CASSRGSTDTQYF
TRBV19	TRBJ2-1	CASSTGAGSNYNEQFF
TRBV4-2	TRBJ2-7	CASSRDWTGTLREQYF
TRBV11-2	TRBJ2-7	CASSLDTSSGEQYF
TRBV20-1	TRBJ2-3	CSARDPSGRSTDTQYF